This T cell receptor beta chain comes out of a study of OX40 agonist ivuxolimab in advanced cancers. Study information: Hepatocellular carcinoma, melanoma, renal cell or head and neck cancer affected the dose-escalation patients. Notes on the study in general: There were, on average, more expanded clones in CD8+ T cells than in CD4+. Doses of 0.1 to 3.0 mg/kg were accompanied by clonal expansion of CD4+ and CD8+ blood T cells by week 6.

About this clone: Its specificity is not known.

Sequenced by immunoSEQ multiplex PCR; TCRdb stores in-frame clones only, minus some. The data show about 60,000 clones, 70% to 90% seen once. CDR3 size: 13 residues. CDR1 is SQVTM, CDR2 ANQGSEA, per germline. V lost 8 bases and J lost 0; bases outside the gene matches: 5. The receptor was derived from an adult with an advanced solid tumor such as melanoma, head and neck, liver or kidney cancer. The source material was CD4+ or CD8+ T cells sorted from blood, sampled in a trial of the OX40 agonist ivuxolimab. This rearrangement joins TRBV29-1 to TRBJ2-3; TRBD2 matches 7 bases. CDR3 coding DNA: TGCAGCTACGCTAGCGGTAGCACAGATACGCAGTATTTT. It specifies CSYASGSTDTQYF.